This passage covers 28 T cell receptor beta chains from one sample sequenced in a study of OX40 agonist ivuxolimab in advanced cancers. Only in-frame clones appear in the TCRdb table, and some are missing; sequencing was by immunoSEQ multiplex PCR. This sample has 30,000 to 50,000 clones, with about 89% found just once. The sequencing used CD4+ or CD8+ T cells sorted from blood, collected in a trial of the OX40 agonist ivuxolimab. These receptor sequences come from an adult with an advanced solid tumor such as melanoma, head and neck, liver or kidney cancer.

V usage is TRBV5-6 and J usage is TRBJ2-1; 7 bases align to TRBD1. With V trimmed by 1 base and J by 9 bases, 7 bases remained unmatched. Germline V CDR1 and CDR2: SGHDT, YYEEEE. This CDR3 contains 14 residues. Here the CDR3 reads CASSLRGPGGEQFF. The CDR3 nucleotides read TGTGCCAGCAGCTTGAGGGGACCAGGGGGTGAGCAGTTCTTC.

The chain joins TRBV10-3 to TRBJ2-5; D is possibly TRBD1 or TRBD2 (6 bases each). The CDR3 is 15 residues long. CDR1 is ENHRY and CDR2 is SYGVKD in the germline V gene. With 0 bases removed from V and 7 bases from J, the gap between germline ends came to 15 bases. CDR3 DNA: TGTGCCATCAGTGAGTCGAGGAGGGGGGCCTTGACCCAGTACTTC. It specifies CAISESRRGALTQYF.

The rearrangement uses TRBV7-9 and TRBJ1-1, with D uncertain. CDR1 and CDR2 (germline): SEHNR, FQNEAQ (reference sequence). Trimming shortened V by 2 bases and J by 5 bases, and 3 bases separated the two germline ends. The CDR3 runs 11 residues. CDR3 DNA sequence: TGTGCCAGCAGCTTAACGACTGAAGCTTTCTTT. This encodes CASSLTTEAFF.

The gene calls are TRBV15 and TRBJ1-4; 7 bases agree with TRBD1. Trimming at V came to 2 bases and at J to 1 base, leaving 4 bases not matched to a gene. This CDR3 has 16 residues. From germline, CDR1 is LNHNV and CDR2 YYDKDF (reference sequence). The CDR3 loop reads CATSRQGQKTNEKLFF. CDR3 coding DNA: TGTGCCACCAGCAGACAGGGACAGAAAACTAATGAAAAACTGTTTTTT.

The gene calls are TRBV4-3 and TRBJ1-5; perhaps TRBD1 as D (6 bases). The CDR3 sequence is 15 residues long. Germline lookup yields CDR1 LGHNA and CDR2 YSLEER. The V end was cut by 4 bases, the J end by 5 bases, with 15 bases between. The CDR3 coding sequence is TGCGCCAGCAGCCCCAAAGCGGCAGGGGATCAGCCCCAGCATTTT. Translated, it gives CASSPKAAGDQPQHF.

The chain recombines TRBV2 with TRBJ1-1; unclear D gene. Germline-derived CDR1 and CDR2 are SNHLY and FYNNEI. The germline V and J ends were trimmed by 3 bases and 2 bases, with 13 bases remaining between them. The CDR3 covers 15 residues. The CDR3 here is CASSDLGSLNTEAFF. CDR3 nucleotides: TGTGCCAGCAGTGATCTGGGCAGCTTAAACACTGAAGCTTTCTTT.

This clone appeared a single time. The chain employs TRBV5-4 and TRBJ2-2, with unresolved D. V shed 3 bases and J shed 2 bases, with 14 bases lying between them. Germline-derived CDR1 and CDR2 are SGHNT and YYREEE (reference sequence). The CDR3 runs to 16 residues. CDR3 region: CASSSPAAGNTGELFF. The CDR3, as DNA: TGTGCCAGCAGCTCCCCGGCGGCAGGTAACACCGGGGAGCTGTTTTTT.

J is TRBJ1-3 and V is TRBV7-3; D perhaps matches TRBD1 (5 bases). CDR3 length: 13 residues. Germline V lookup: CDR1 SGHTA, CDR2 FQGTGA. Trimming cost V 5 bases and J 7 bases, with 12 bases left between them. Written as DNA, the CDR3 is TGTGCCAGCAGCCCCCCAGGGAGCAACACCATATATTTT. Its translation is CASSPPGSNTIYF. Supplemented by reference TRBV7-3 and TRBJ1-3, the full variable domain reads GAGVSQTPSNKVTEKGKYVELRCDPISGHTALYWYRQSLGQGPEFLIYFQGTGAADDSGLPNDRFFAVRPEGSVSTLKIQRTERGDSAVYLCASSPPGSNTIYFGEGSWLTVV.

This chain connects TRBV2 to TRBJ1-3; D perhaps matches TRBD1 (5 bases). The CDR3 is 14 residues long. CDR1 and CDR2 (germline): SNHLY, FYNNEI. Trimming cost V 5 bases and J 6 bases, with 14 bases left between them. The CDR3: CASSRDLTLNTIYF. The CDR3 nucleotides are TGTGCCAGCAGTAGGGACCTGACTTTAAACACCATATATTTT.

The chain links TRBV4-1 to TRBJ2-7; D not resolved. This CDR3 has 15 amino acids. V was pared by 0 bases and J by 0 bases, with 9 bases between. Germline V gene lookup returns CDR1 MGHRA and CDR2 YSYEKL. The DNA of the CDR3 is TGCGCCAGCAGCCAAGACCGGGTAAGCTCCTACGAGCAGTACTTC. Its protein is CASSQDRVSSYEQYF.

The CDR3 here is CASSLAFDEQYF. CDR3 nucleotides: TGTGCCAGCAGCTTGGCCTTCGACGAGCAGTACTTC. This chain connects TRBV5-4 to TRBJ2-7, with D unresolved. The germline V gene has CDR1 SGHNT and CDR2 YYREEE (reference sequence). The CDR3 length is 12 residues. Trimming cost V 0 bases and J 5 bases, with 6 bases left between them.

The chain uses TRBV7-2 and TRBJ1-2; no firm D call. Germline V gene lookup returns CDR1 SGHTA and CDR2 FQGNSA. CDR3 length: 15 amino acids. Trimming pared 5 bases from V and 0 bases from J, leaving 13 bases between. Here the CDR3 DNA reads TGTGCCAGCAGCGAAAGGTTGTTTGCTAACTATGGCTACACCTTC. Translated, it gives CASSERLFANYGYTF.

The genes are TRBV7-6 and TRBJ2-3; D may be TRBD1 (6 bases). Trimming cost V 1 base and J 2 bases, with 10 bases left between them. Germline values: CDR1 SGHVS, CDR2 FNYEAQ. This CDR3 region has 15 residues. The CDR3 coding sequence is TGTGCCAGCAGCTTAGTTGGGGGCCACACAGATACGCAGTATTTT. This gives the protein CASSLVGGHTDTQYF.

The chain has TRBV6-1 and TRBJ2-4; 11 nucleotides agree with TRBD1. Per germline, CDR1 MNHNS and CDR2 SASEGT. Trimming at V came to 7 bases and at J to 11 bases, leaving 4 bases not matched to a gene. The CDR3 has 12 residues. The chain's CDR3 is CASTRDRGVQYF. CDR3 bases: TGTGCCAGCACTCGGGACAGGGGGGTTCAGTACTTC.

This clone was seen more than once but under ten times. The chain links TRBV18 to TRBJ1-1; 9 positions agree with TRBD1. The CDR3 is made up of 13 amino acids. The germline CDR1 and CDR2 sequences are KGHSH and LQKENI. The J segment lost 9 bases and the V segment lost 2 bases, leaving 4 bases of the junction unmatched. The CDR3 reads CASSPGTGFQAFF. The CDR3 coding sequence is TGTGCCAGCTCACCAGGGACAGGGTTTCAAGCTTTCTTT.

The CDR3 DNA reads TGTGCCAGCAGCCCCGGGGGAGCGGGGGGAAATGAGCAGTTCTTC. Residues: CASSPGGAGGNEQFF. This chain joins TRBV7-9 and TRBJ2-1; 9 bases align to TRBD2. The CDR3 loop spans 15 amino acids. Germline CDR1 reads SEHNR; CDR2 reads FQNEAQ (reference sequence). The V segment lost 5 bases and the J segment 7 bases; nucleotides outside the gene matches: 9.

The chain links TRBV27 to TRBJ1-2; D remains ambiguous. Between the trimmed V and J ends, which lost 2 bases and 1 base, there was a span of 23 bases. Per the germline V gene, CDR1 is MNHEY and CDR2 is SMNVEV (reference sequence). This CDR3 contains 19 residues. CDR3 nucleotide sequence: TGTGCCAGCAGTTTAGAGGTAAGGGCGGCGGGAAAGAGTAACTATGGCTACACCTTC. It specifies CASSLEVRAAGKSNYGYTF.

J is TRBJ1-1 and V is TRBV12-5, with a tentative D call TRBD1 (5 bases). The V gene lost 5 bases and the J gene lost 1 base, with 11 bases spanning the gap. This CDR3 comprises 14 residues. Germline lookup yields CDR1 LGHNT and CDR2 FRNRAP. The CDR3 sequence: CASGPGRPNTEAFF. Written as DNA, the CDR3 is TGTGCTAGTGGTCCGGGACGACCGAACACTGAAGCTTTCTTT.

This chain connects TRBV4-1 to TRBJ1-5; unclear D gene. This CDR3 is 14 amino acids long. V was pared by 3 bases and J by 5 bases, with 11 bases between. CDR1 is MGHRA, CDR2 YSYEKL, per germline. The CDR3, as DNA: TGCGCCAGCAGCCAGCTAGAGCAGGATCAGCCCCAGCATTTT. Protein: CASSQLEQDQPQHF.

This sequence joins TRBV6-4 and TRBJ1-5; D uncertain. The V end lost 4 bases, the J end lost 6 bases, and 10 bases lay between the germline ends. The germline gives CDR1 MRHNA, CDR2 SNTAGT. CDR3 size: 13 residues. CDR3 DNA: TGTGCCAGCAGTGTGACTCAGAGTCAGCCCCAGCATTTT. Amino acids: CASSVTQSQPQHF.

This chain connects TRBV19 to TRBJ2-3, with D unclear. The CDR3 runs 13 residues. Germline V gene data show CDR1 as LNHDA and CDR2 as SQIVND (reference sequence). Trimming removed 1 base at V and 6 bases at J, with 8 bases between. CDR3 sequence: CASSIALWDTQYF. For the CDR3, the DNA is TGTGCCAGTAGTATAGCCCTTTGGGATACGCAGTATTTT.

V and J are TRBV7-9 and TRBJ2-6; 8 nucleotides align to TRBD1. Per germline, CDR1 SEHNR and CDR2 FQNEAQ (reference sequence). This CDR3 comprises 19 residues. The V and J ends lost 6 bases and 1 base, in that order; junction bases with no gene match: 14. In DNA, the CDR3 is TGTGCCAGCAGGTTACCCATGGCAGGGGGCTCTTCTGGGGCCAACGTCCTGACTTTC. Its protein is CASRLPMAGGSSGANVLTF.

Comment on this clone: In this CDR3 the conserved last residue, phenylalanine or tryptophan, is missing, so a read error is likely. This chain links TRBV5-1 with TRBJ1-6, with D possibly matching TRBD1 (5 bases). CDR1 and CDR2 from the germline V gene are SGHRS and YFSETQ. There are 16 residues in the CDR3. Between the trimmed V and J ends, which lost 3 bases and 6 bases, there was a span of 16 bases. For the CDR3, the DNA is TGCGCCAGCAGCTCGACGCCTGACAGAAGTAATTCACCCCTCCACCTT. It yields the protein CASSSTPDRSNSPLHL.

CDR3 loop: CASRTNYEQYF. The CDR3, as DNA: TGTGCCAGCAGAACAAACTACGAGCAGTACTTC. The gene calls are TRBV6-5 and TRBJ2-7; D remains ambiguous. CDR1 is MNHEY, CDR2 SVGAGI, per germline. V was clipped by 6 bases and J by 3 bases, with 6 bases between them. This CDR3 contains 11 residues.

The chain combines TRBV5-6 with TRBJ2-7; TRBD1 agrees at 7 bases. Germline V lookup: CDR1 SGHDT, CDR2 YYEEEE. The CDR3 is 14 residues long. Trimming at V came to 2 bases and at J to 1 base, leaving 3 bases not matched to a gene. The CDR3 sequence is CASSFDRVSYEQYF. The CDR3 region has the DNA TGTGCCAGCAGCTTCGACAGGGTATCCTACGAGCAGTACTTC.

The chain carries TRBV5-1 and TRBJ2-4, with TRBD1 identical over 7 bases. The trim removed 3 bases at V and 1 base at J, leaving 7 bases unmatched. The CDR3 totals 16 residues. From germline, CDR1 is SGHRS and CDR2 YFSETQ. This CDR3 is CASSSWSRGAKNIQYF. CDR3 DNA: TGCGCCAGCAGCTCTTGGAGCAGGGGGGCCAAAAACATTCAGTACTTC.

The chain has TRBV9 and TRBJ2-3; the match to TRBD1 covers 7 bases. Looked up from germline, CDR1 is SGDLS and CDR2 is YYNGEE. The CDR3 consists of 16 residues. The ends lost 0 bases at V and 0 bases at J; junction bases unmatched: 4. The CDR3 DNA follows: TGTGCCAGCAGCGTAGAGTGGGGACAGAGCACAGATACGCAGTATTTT. Translated, it gives CASSVEWGQSTDTQYF.

This chain connects TRBV7-2 to TRBJ1-1, with unresolved D. The CDR3 covers 18 residues. The germline gives CDR1 SGHTA, CDR2 FQGNSA. Trimming left V 2 bases short and J 4 bases short, with 23 bases between. CDR3 protein: CASSLWAPAHSSGTEAFF. The DNA of the CDR3 is TGTGCCAGCAGCTTATGGGCCCCGGCACATAGCTCGGGCACTGAAGCTTTCTTT.